This is a list of T cell receptor beta chains from one sample in a study of T-cell memory formation after mild COVID-19. One entry per CDR3 protein, called by TCRdb with MiXCR from the 5' RACE reads. The sample lists over 500,000 distinct CDR3 sequences, 15% to 20% seen once, with about 8.6% in the top ten. Sequenced input: PBMCs or a T cell subset sorted from them (not recorded which). Receptors were obtained from an adult woman who had mild COVID-19 (a few samples of this study predate the infection). Cell type and time point are not known. CDR3s include the opening cysteine and the closing phenylalanine or tryptophan. Fields, in order: D gene, V gene, CDR3 protein. D genes are given only for firm matches.

D: TRBD2
V: TRBV12-3/TRBV12-4
CDR3: CASSGLGTSVYEQYF

D: TRBD1
V: TRBV7-8
CDR3: CASSPKGADTGELFF

D: -
V: TRBV5-6
CDR3: CASSRGLSTDTQYF

D: TRBD1
V: TRBV7-9
CDR3: CASSGTGGSKNIQYF

D: -
V: TRBV12-3/TRBV12-4
CDR3: CASKGDYEKLFF

D: -
V: TRBV6-2/TRBV6-3
CDR3: CASSYAGLSTGELFF

D: TRBD1
V: TRBV2
CDR3: CASSAGTGVGGYTF

D: -
V: TRBV7-2
CDR3: CASSSGGRGSTNEKLFF

D: -
V: TRBV7-9
CDR3: CASSSGPFAYEQYF

D: -
V: TRBV29-1
CDR3: CSVTGTVFYEQYF

D: -
V: TRBV20-1
CDR3: CSARLGSTSGYTF

D: -
V: TRBV20-1
CDR3: CSARDPREDQPQHF

D: TRBD1
V: TRBV18
CDR3: CASSPDRGVTEAFF

D: -
V: TRBV18
CDR3: CASSLRDGLYNEQFF

D: TRBD1
V: TRBV4-3
CDR3: CASSHNWDRGRVGYTF

D: -
V: TRBV3-1
CDR3: CASGHSGGDYGYTF